This T cell receptor beta chain was captured by sequencing in a study of cytomegalovirus exposure and HLA in healthy donors. Study-level points and caveats: Many donors carried some public TCRs, although rarity characterized most TCR sequences. It was likely that a cluster of highly shared sequence variants was a sequencing artifact. TCR beta sequences reportedly predicted most subjects' HLA-A and HLA-B alleles accurately. Overall, approximately 180 TCR beta chains were annotated as cytomegalovirus-associated.

Concerning this clone: Antigen specificity is unknown.

The CDR3 has 16 residues. Germline CDR1 reads KGHSH; CDR2 reads LQKENI. V dropped 3 bases and J dropped 2 bases, with 15 bases sitting between them. Amplification used 60 Vbeta primers and 13 Jbeta primers. Clones were sequenced by immunoSEQ multiplex PCR, and TCRdb holds only the in-frame ones, with some missing. The table includes around 160,000 clones, about 74% detected once. Sequenced: PBMCs. The receptor's source is a man aged 40-50 years in good health and CMV-seropositive. The rearrangement uses TRBV18 and TRBJ2-3; D perhaps matches TRBD2 (6 bases). The CDR3 DNA reads TGTGCCAGCTCACCGGTGGCGCGGGGCCCCACAGATACGCAGTATTTT. Residues: CASSPVARGPTDTQYF.